These T cell receptor beta chains were read from a single sample in a study of cytomegalovirus exposure and HLA in healthy donors. Here immunoSEQ multiplex PCR was the method, and the copy in TCRdb shows in-frame clones only, minus some. The sample carries 310,000 or so clones, roughly 90% recorded once. Sample: PBMCs. These receptor sequences come from a woman aged 18-30 years in good health and CMV-seronegative. CDR3s include the opening cysteine and the closing phenylalanine or tryptophan. D genes are given only for firm matches. Clone sizes are given selectively: once, few, many, or a class where the clone is expanded.

V gene,D gene,J gene,clone size,CDR3 protein,CDR3 DNA
TRBV10-1,TRBD2,TRBJ2-3,-,CASSEFGGIDSTDTQYF,TGCGCCAGCAGTGAGTTCGGGGGGATTGATAGCACAGATACGCAGTATTTT
TRBV5-4,-,TRBJ2-7,once,CASSLVDEQYF,TGTGCCAGCAGCTTAGTAGACGAGCAGTACTTC
TRBV15,-,TRBJ1-4,-,CATSRDEQGGGEKLFF,TGTGCCACCAGCAGAGATGAACAGGGTGGAGGCGAAAAACTGTTTTTT
TRBV6-6,-,TRBJ2-5,-,CASSWAGMETQYF,TGTGCCAGCAGTTGGGCGGGGATGGAGACCCAGTACTTC
TRBV19,-,TRBJ1-1,-,CASSRQASNTEAFF,TGTGCCAGTAGTAGACAGGCCTCGAACACTGAAGCTTTCTTT
TRBV2,TRBD2,TRBJ2-1,-,CASSENTSGGEFF,TGTGCCAGCAGTGAAAATACTAGCGGGGGCGAGTTCTTC
TRBV5-4,TRBD2,TRBJ2-5,-,CASSGRTSGETQYF,TGTGCCAGCAGCGGGAGGACTAGCGGAGAGACCCAGTACTTC
TRBV6-5,-,TRBJ2-7,-,CASSPGTTIYEQYF,TGTGCCAGCAGTCCCGGGACAACAATCTACGAGCAGTACTTC
TRBV9,TRBD1,TRBJ1-1,once,CASSQIQGKTEAFF,TGTGCCAGCAGCCAAATACAGGGGAAAACTGAAGCTTTCTTT
TRBV4-2,TRBD2,TRBJ2-1,-,CASSRPSGDYNEQFF,TGTGCCAGCAGCCGCCCTAGCGGGGACTACAATGAGCAGTTCTTC
TRBV6-1,TRBD1,TRBJ1-1,-,CASSRQGSDTEAFF,TGTGCCAGCAGTAGACAGGGATCGGACACTGAAGCTTTCTTT
TRBV10-3,TRBD1,TRBJ2-3,-,CAIKGQAASTDTQYF,TGTGCCATCAAGGGACAGGCCGCTAGCACAGATACGCAGTATTTT
TRBV19,-,TRBJ2-1,-,CASSSGTAAYNEQFF,TGTGCCAGTAGTAGCGGGACGGCCGCCTACAATGAGCAGTTCTTC
TRBV6-6,-,TRBJ1-3,-,CASSYSRPVAGNTIYF,TGTGCCAGCAGTTACTCGAGGCCAGTGGCAGGAAACACCATATATTTT
TRBV27,-,TRBJ1-1,-,CASSLSRGGMNTEAFF,TGTGCCAGCAGTTTAAGTCGCGGGGGAATGAACACTGAAGCTTTCTTT
TRBV6-6,-,TRBJ1-5,once,CASSYTRGGNQPQHF,TGTGCCAGCAGTTACACCAGGGGCGGCAATCAGCCCCAGCATTTT
TRBV25-1,TRBD1,TRBJ2-1,-,CASSGEAGQGAYNEQFF,TGTGCCAGCAGTGGAGAAGCGGGACAGGGTGCCTACAATGAGCAGTTCTTC
TRBV6-5,TRBD1,TRBJ1-2,-,CASSRGQGRYGYTF,TGTGCCAGCAGCAGGGGACAGGGAAGATATGGCTACACCTTC
TRBV7-9,-,TRBJ1-3,-,CASSSPTTNPVSGNTIYF,TGTGCCAGCAGCTCCCCGACGACTAACCCAGTCTCTGGAAACACCATATATTTT
TRBV11-2,TRBD1,TRBJ2-7,-,CASSYGTGSFYEQYF,TGTGCCAGCAGTTACGGGACAGGTTCGTTCTACGAGCAGTACTTC
TRBV30,-,TRBJ1-6,-,CAWSVQPSYNSPLHF,TGTGCCTGGAGTGTACAGCCGTCCTATAATTCCCCCCTCCACTTT
TRBV11-2,-,TRBJ2-2,-,CASSLGGAGELFF,TGTGCCAGCAGCTTAGGGGGGGCCGGGGAGCTGTTTTTT
TRBV10-3,-,TRBJ2-7,-,CAISEPEGHEQYF,TGTGCCATCAGTGAACCTGAGGGCCACGAGCAGTACTTC
TRBV6-5,-,TRBJ1-1,-,CASSRYGTEAFF,TGTGCCAGCTCGAGGTACGGCACTGAAGCTTTCTTT